By share, the clone carrying this T cell receptor beta chain counts as medium-sized. Trimming took 4 bases from V and 4 from J; bases not matched to a gene: 11. The CDR3 loop spans 15 amino acids. The germline V gene has CDR1 SGDLS and CDR2 YYNGEE. The data belong to a study of breast tumors, draining lymph nodes, adjacent tissues. One entry per CDR3 protein, called by TCRdb with MiXCR from the multiplex PCR reads. The data contain 14,000 to 15,000 distinct CDR3 sequences, 47% of them singletons. The TCR comes from a female donor with breast cancer. Some clones in this sample may be carry-over from other donors' samples. Input material: tumor-adjacent breast tissue. The chain is built from TRBV9 and TRBJ2-7; 7 bases agree with TRBD2. DNA of the CDR3: TGTGCCAGCAGCCTCGGGACTACCTCCGGGTACGAGCAGTACTTC. It codes for CASSLGTTSGYEQYF.